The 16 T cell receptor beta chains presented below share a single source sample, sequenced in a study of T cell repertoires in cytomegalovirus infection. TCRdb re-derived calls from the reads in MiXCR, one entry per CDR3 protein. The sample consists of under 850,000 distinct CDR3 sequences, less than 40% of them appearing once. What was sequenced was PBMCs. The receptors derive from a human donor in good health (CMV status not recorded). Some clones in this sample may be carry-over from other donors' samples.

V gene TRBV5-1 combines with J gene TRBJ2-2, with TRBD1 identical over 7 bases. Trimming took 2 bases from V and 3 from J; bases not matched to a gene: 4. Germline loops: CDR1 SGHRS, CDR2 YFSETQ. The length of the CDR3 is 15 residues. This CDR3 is CASSFLGTDTGELFF. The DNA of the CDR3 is TGCGCCAGCAGCTTCCTGGGGACAGACACCGGGGAGCTGTTTTTT. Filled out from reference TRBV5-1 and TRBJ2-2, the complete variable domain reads KAGVTQTPRYLIKTRGQQVTLSCSPISGHRSVSWYQQTPGQGLQFLFEYFSETQRNKGNFPGRFSGRQFSNSRSEMNVSTLELGDSALYLCASSFLGTDTGELFFGEGSRLTVL.

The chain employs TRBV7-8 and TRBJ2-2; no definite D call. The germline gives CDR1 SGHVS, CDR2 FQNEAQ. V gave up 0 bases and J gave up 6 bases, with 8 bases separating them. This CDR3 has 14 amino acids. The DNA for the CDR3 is TGTGCCAGCAGCTTAGCGTATATGGCCGGGGAGCTGTTTTTT. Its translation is CASSLAYMAGELFF.

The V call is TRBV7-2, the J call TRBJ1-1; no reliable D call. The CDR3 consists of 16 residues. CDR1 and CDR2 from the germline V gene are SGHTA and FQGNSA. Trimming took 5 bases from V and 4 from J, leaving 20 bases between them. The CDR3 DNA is TGTGCCAGCAGCGCTTATTTTCTTGATTCGGTCACTGAAGCTTTCTTT. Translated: CASSAYFLDSVTEAFF.

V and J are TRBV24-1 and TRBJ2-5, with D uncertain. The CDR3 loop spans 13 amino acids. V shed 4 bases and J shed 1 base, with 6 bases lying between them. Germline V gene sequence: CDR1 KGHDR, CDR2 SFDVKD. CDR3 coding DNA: TGTGCCACCAGTGACCCGTCCCAAGAGACCCAGTACTTC. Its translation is CATSDPSQETQYF.

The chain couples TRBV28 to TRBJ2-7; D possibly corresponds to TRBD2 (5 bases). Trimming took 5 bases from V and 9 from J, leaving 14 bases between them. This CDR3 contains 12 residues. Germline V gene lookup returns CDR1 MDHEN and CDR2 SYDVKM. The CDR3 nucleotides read TGTGCCAGCAGTCCCGGGATCCCAGGGCAGTACTTC. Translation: CASSPGIPGQYF.

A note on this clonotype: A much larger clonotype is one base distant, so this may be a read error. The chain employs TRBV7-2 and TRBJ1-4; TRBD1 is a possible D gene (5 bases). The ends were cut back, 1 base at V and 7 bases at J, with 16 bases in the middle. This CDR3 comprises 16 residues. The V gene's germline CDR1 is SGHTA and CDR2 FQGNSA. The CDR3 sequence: CASSLGGRARIEKLFF. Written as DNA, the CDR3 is TGTGCCAGCAGCTTAGGGGGCAGGGCGCGGATTGAAAAACTGTTTTTT.

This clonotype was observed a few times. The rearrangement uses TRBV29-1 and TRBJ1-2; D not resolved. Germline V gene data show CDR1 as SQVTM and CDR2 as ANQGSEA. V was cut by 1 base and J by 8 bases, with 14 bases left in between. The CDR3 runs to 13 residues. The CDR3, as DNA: TGCAGCGTTGAAGGTGTTGGAGGGTTCGGCTACACCTTC. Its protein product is CSVEGVGGFGYTF.

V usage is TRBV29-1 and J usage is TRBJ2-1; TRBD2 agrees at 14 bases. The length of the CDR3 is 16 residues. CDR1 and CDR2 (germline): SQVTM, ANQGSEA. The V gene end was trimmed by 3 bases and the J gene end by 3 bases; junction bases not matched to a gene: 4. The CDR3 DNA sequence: TGCAGCGTTGAGGGGACTAGCGGGAGATTCTACAATGAGCAGTTCTTC. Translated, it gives CSVEGTSGRFYNEQFF.

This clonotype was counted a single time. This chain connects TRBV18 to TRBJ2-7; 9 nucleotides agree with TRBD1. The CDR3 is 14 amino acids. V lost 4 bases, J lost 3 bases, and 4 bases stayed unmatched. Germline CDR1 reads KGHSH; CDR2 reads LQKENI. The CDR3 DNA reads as TGTGCCAGCTCACGGGGACAGGGCCGCTACGAGCAGTACTTC. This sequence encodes CASSRGQGRYEQYF.

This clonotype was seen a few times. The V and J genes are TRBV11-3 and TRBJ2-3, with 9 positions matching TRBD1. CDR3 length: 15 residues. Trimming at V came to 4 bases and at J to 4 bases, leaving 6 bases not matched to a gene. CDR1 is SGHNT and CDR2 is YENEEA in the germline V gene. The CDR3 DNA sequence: TGTGCCAGCAGCTCCTATGGACAGGGGCCAGATACGCAGTATTTT. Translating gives CASSSYGQGPDTQYF.

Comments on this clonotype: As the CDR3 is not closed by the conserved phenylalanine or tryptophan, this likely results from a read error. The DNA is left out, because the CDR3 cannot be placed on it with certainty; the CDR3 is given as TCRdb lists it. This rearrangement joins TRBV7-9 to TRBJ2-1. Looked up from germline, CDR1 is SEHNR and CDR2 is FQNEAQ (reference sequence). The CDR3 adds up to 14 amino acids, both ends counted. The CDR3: CASSSRGVVTEQLL.

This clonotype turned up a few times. CDR3 sequence: CASIPFAGQGIYEQYF. In nucleotides, the CDR3 is TGTGCCAGCATTCCTTTCGCGGGACAGGGAATTTACGAGCAGTACTTC. The gene calls are TRBV6-6 and TRBJ2-7; TRBD1 agrees at 9 bases. Germline CDR1 is MNHNY and CDR2 is SVGAGI (reference sequence). With 7 bases clipped from V and 4 bases from J, the junction kept 14 bases outside the gene matches. The length of the CDR3 is 16 residues.

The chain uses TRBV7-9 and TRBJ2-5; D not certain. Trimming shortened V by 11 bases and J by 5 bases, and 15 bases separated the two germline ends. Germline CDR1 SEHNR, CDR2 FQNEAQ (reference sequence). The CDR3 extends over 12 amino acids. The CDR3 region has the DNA TGTGCCGGCCGGTCTAGTAAGGAGACCCAGTACTTC. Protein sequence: CAGRSSKETQYF.

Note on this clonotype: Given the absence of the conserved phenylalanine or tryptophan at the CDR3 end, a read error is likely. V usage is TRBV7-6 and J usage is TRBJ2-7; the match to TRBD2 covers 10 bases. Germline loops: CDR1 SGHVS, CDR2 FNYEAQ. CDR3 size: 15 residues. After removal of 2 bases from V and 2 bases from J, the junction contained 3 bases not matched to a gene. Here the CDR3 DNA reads TGTGCCAGCAGCTTATCTAGCGGGGGAACCTACGAGCAGTACTAC. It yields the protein CASSLSSGGTYEQYY.

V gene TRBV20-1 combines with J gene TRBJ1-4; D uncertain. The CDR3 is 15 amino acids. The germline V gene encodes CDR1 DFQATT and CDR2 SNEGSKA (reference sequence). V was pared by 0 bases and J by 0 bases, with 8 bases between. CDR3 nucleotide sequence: TGCAGTGCTAGAGATTCTTGGGCAACTAATGAAAAACTGTTTTTT. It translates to CSARDSWATNEKLFF.

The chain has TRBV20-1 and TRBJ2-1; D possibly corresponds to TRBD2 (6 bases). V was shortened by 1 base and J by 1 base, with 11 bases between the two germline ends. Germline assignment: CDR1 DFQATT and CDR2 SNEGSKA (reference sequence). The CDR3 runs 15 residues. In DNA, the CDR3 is TGCAGTGCTAGAGGAACTCGGGGGTCCTACAATGAGCAGTTCTTC. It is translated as CSARGTRGSYNEQFF.